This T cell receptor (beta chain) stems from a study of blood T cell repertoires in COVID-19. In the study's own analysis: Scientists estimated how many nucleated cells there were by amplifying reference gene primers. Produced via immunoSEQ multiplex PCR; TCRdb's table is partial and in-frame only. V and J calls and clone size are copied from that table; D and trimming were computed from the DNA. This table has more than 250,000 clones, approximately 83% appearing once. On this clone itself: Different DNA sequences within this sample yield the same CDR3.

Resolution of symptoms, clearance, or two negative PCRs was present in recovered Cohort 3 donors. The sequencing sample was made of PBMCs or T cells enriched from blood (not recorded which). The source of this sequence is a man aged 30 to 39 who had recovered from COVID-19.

The CDR3 sequence: CASSAGLYEQYF. DNA of the CDR3: TGTGCCAGCAGTGCGGGACTTTACGAGCAGTACTTC. The rearrangement uses TRBV25-1 and TRBJ2-7; TRBD2 is a possible D gene (6 bases). The CDR3 runs to 12 residues. CDR1 is MGHDK, CDR2 SYGVNS, per germline. Trimming removed 4 bases from V and 4 bases from J, with 8 bases in between.